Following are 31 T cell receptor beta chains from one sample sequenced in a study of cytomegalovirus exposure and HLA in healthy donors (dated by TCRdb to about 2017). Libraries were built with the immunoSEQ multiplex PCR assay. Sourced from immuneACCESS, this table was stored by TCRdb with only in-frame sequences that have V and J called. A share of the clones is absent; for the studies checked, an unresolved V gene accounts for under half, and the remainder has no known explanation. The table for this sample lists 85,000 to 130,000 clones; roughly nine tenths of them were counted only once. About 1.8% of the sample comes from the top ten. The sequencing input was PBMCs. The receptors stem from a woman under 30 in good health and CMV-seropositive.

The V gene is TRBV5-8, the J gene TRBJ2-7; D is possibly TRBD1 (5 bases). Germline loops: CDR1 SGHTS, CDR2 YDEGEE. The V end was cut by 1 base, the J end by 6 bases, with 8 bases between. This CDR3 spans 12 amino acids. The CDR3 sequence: CASSLRGGEQYV. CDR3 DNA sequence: TGTGCCAGCAGCTTGAGGGGTGGCGAGCAGTACGTC.

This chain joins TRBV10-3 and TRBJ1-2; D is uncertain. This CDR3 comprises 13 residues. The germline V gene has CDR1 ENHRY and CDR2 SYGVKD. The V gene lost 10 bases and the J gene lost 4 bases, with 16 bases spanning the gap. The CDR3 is CATRVEEAYGYTF. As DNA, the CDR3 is TGTGCCACCCGCGTAGAGGAGGCCTATGGCTACACCTTC.

The CDR3 loop is CSVEDAGNEQFF. The CDR3 DNA reads as TGCAGCGTTGAAGATGCCGGCAATGAGCAGTTCTTC. This chain links TRBV29-1 with TRBJ2-1; D is ambiguous. Deletions cut 0 bases from V and 6 bases from J, with 6 bases between. From germline, CDR1 is SQVTM and CDR2 ANQGSEA. This CDR3 region has 12 residues.

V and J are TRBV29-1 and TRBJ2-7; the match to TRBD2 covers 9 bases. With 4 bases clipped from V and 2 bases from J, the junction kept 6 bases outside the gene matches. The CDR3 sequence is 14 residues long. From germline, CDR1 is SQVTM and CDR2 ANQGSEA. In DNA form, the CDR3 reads TGCAGCGTTGTCAGGCAGCGGGGGGCCTACGAGCAGTACGTC. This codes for CSVVRQRGAYEQYV.

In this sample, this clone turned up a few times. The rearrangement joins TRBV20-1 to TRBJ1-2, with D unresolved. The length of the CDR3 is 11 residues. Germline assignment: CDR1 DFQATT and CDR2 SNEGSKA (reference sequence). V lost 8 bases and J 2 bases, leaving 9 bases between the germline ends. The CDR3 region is CSLPQNYGYTF. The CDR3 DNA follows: TGCAGTCTCCCCCAGAACTATGGCTACACCTTC.

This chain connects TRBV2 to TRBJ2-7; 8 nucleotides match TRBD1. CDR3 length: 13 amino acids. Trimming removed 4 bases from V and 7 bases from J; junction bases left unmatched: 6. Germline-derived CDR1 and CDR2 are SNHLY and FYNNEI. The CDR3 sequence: CASSGRQGSEQYF. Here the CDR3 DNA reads TGTGCCAGCAGTGGGAGACAGGGGTCTGAGCAGTACTTC.

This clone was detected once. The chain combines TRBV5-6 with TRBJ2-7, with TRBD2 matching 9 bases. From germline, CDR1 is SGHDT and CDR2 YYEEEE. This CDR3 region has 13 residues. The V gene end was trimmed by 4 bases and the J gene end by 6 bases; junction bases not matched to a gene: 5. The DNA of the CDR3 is TGTGCCAGCAGCCGGCGGGGGGGAACCGAGCAGTACGTC. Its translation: CASSRRGGTEQYV.

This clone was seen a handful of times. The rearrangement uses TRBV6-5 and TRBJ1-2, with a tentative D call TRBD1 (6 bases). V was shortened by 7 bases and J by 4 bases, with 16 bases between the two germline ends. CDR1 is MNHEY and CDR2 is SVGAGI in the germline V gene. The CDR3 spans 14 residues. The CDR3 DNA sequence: TGTGCCAGCAACGTACAGGGTGGAAGCTATGGCTACACCTTC. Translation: CASNVQGGSYGYTF.

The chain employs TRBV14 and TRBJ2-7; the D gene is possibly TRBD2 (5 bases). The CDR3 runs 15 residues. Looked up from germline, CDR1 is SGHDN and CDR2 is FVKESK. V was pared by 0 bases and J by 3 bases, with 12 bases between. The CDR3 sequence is CASSQDRGSSYEQYV. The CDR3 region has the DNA TGTGCCAGCAGCCAAGACCGGGGTTCCAGCTACGAGCAGTACGTC.

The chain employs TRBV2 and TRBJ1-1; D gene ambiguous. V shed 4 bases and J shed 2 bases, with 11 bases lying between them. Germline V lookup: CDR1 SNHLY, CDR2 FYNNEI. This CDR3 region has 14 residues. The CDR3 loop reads CASSVRVFNTEAFF. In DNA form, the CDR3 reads TGTGCCAGCAGTGTGAGGGTTTTTAACACTGAAGCTTTCTTT.

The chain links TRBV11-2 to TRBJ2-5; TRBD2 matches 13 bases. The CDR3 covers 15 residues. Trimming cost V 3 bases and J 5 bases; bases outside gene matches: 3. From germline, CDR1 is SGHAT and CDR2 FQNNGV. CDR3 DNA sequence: TGTGCCAGCAGCTTTACTAGCGGGGGGGCTGAGACCCAGTACTTC. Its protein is CASSFTSGGAETQYF.

CDR3 coding DNA: TGTGCCAGCACCCCCTCTGAGACTGAAGCTTTCTTT. Amino acid sequence: CASTPSETEAFF. The chain combines TRBV28 with TRBJ1-1; no reliable D call. CDR1 is MDHEN, CDR2 SYDVKM, per germline. The CDR3 consists of 12 residues. V was pared by 7 bases and J by 5 bases, with 11 bases between.

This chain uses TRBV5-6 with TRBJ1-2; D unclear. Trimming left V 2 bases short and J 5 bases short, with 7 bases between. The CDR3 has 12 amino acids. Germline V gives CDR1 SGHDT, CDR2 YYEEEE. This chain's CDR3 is CASSFREYGYTF. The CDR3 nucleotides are TGTGCCAGCAGCTTCCGGGAGTATGGCTACACCTTC.

CDR3 in amino acids: CASSLLQGSEQYV. The CDR3 DNA follows: TGTGCCAGCAGTTTACTACAGGGAAGCGAGCAGTACGTC. The genes are TRBV27 and TRBJ2-7; the D gene is possibly TRBD1 (6 bases). Deletions cut 2 bases from V and 6 bases from J, with 11 bases between. The germline V gene has CDR1 MNHEY and CDR2 SMNVEV (reference sequence). The CDR3 sequence is 13 residues long.

The CDR3 loop reads CASSERQGEETQYF. Written as DNA, the CDR3 is TGTGCCAGCAGTGAAAGGCAGGGGGAAGAGACCCAGTACTTC. The V call is TRBV2, the J call TRBJ2-5; 7 bases align to TRBD1. With V trimmed by 2 bases and J by 3 bases, 3 bases remained unmatched. This CDR3 is built from 14 residues. The germline CDR1 and CDR2 sequences are SNHLY and FYNNEI.

The CDR3 region is CASSLVGAATQYF. DNA for the CDR3: TGTGCCAGCAGCTTGGTGGGGGCGGCTACGCAGTATTTT. This rearrangement joins TRBV5-6 to TRBJ2-3; maybe TRBD1 (6 bases). Germline V gene data show CDR1 as SGHDT and CDR2 as YYEEEE. With 0 bases removed from V and 8 bases from J, the gap between germline ends came to 10 bases. The CDR3 has 13 amino acids.

This CDR3 reads CASRSQGAVYGYTF. The CDR3, as DNA: TGTGCCAGCAGGTCACAGGGGGCTGTCTATGGCTACACCTTC. The chain recombines TRBV6-5 with TRBJ1-2; 9 bases agree with TRBD1. There are 14 residues in the CDR3. Germline V gene sequence: CDR1 MNHEY, CDR2 SVGAGI. V trimming: 6 bases; J trimming: 4 bases; junction bases outside the gene matches: 6.

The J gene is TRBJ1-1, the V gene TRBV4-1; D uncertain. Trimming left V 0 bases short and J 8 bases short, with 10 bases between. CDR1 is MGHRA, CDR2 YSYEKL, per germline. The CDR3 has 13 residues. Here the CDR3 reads CASSQDPGKEAFF. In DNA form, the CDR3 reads TGCGCCAGCAGCCAAGATCCAGGTAAAGAAGCTTTCTTT.

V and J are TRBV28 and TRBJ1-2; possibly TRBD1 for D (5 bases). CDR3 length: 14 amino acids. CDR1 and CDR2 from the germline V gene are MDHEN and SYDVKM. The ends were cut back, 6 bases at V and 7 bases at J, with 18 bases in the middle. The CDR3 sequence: CASSRPDTGSGYTF. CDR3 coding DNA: TGTGCCAGCAGCCGACCGGACACTGGGTCTGGCTACACCTTC.

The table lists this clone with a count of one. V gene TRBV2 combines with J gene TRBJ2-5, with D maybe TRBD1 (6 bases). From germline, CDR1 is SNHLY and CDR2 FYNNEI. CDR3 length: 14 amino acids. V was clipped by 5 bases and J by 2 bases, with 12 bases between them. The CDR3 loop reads CASSPGQGQETQYF. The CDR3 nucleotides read TGTGCCAGCAGTCCAGGCCAGGGGCAAGAGACCCAGTACTTC.

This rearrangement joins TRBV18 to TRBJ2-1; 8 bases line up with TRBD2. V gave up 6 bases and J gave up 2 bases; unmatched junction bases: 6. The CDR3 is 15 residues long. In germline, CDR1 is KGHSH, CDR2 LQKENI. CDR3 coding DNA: TGTGCCAGCTCCCAAACGGGGGGGCCCTACAATGAGCAGTTCTTC. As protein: CASSQTGGPYNEQFF. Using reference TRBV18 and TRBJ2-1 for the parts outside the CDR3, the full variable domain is NAGVMQNPRHLVRRRGQEARLRCSPMKGHSHVYWYRQLPEEGLKFMVYLQKENIIDESGMPKERFSAEFPKEGPSILRIQQVVRGDSAAYFCASSQTGGPYNEQFFGPGTRLTVL.

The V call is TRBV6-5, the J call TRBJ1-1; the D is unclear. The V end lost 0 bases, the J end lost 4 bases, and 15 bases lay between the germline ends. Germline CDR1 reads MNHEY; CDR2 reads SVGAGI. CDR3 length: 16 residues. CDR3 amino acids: CASSYSLRYRGTEAFF. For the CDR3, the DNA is TGTGCCAGCAGTTACTCGTTGAGGTATAGAGGCACTGAAGCTTTCTTT.

Written as DNA, the CDR3 is TGTGCCAGCAGCTTAGGGGGCTCATCCTACGAGCAGTACGTC. Amino acid sequence: CASSLGGSSYEQYV. J is TRBJ2-7 and V is TRBV11-2; possible D gene TRBD1, 5 bases. The CDR3 extends over 14 amino acids. V was shortened by 1 base and J by 1 base, with 8 bases between the two germline ends. Per the germline V gene, CDR1 is SGHAT and CDR2 is FQNNGV.

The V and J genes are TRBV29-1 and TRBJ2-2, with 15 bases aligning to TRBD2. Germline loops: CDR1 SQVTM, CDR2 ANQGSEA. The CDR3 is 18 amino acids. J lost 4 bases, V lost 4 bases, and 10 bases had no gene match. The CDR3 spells CSVVGGLAGGLGTGELFF. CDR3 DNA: TGCAGCGTTGTTGGTGGACTAGCGGGGGGGCTCGGCACCGGGGAGCTGTTTTTT.

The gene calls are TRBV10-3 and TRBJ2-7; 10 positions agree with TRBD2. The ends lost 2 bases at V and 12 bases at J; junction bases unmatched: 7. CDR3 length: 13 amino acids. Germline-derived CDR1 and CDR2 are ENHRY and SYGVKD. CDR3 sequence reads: CAISEVAGGLGYV. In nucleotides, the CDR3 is TGTGCCATCAGTGAGGTAGCGGGGGGACTTGGGTACGTC.

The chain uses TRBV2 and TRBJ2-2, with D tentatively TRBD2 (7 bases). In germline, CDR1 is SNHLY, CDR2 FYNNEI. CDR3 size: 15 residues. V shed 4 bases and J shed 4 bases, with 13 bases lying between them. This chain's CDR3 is CASSVGGRGTGELFF. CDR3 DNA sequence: TGTGCCAGCAGTGTCGGGGGGCGAGGCACCGGGGAGCTGTTTTTT. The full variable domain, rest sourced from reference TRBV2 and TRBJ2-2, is EPEVTQTPSHQVTQMGQEVILRCVPISNHLYFYWYRQILGQKVEFLVSFYNNEISEKSEIFDDQFSVERPDGSNFTLKIRSTKLEDSAMYFCASSVGGRGTGELFFGEGSRLTVL.

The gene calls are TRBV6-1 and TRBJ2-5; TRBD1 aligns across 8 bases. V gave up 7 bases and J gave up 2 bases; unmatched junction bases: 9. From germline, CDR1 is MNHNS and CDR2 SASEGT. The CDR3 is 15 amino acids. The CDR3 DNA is TGTGCCAGCACCCTAGGACAGGGAGGACAAGAGACCCAGTACTTC. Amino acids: CASTLGQGGQETQYF.

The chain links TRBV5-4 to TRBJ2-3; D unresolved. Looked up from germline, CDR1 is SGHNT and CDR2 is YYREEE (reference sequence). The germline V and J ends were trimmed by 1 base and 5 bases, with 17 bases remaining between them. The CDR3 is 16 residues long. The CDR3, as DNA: TGTGCCAGCAGCTTGAAGAGTTATGGGCCGCGAGATACGCAGTATTTT. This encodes CASSLKSYGPRDTQYF.

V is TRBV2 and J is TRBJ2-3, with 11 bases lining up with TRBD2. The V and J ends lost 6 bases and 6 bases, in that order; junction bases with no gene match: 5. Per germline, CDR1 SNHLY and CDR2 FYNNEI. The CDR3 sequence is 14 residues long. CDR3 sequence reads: CASRDSGGADTQYF. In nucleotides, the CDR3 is TGTGCCAGCAGAGATAGCGGGGGGGCTGATACGCAGTATTTT.

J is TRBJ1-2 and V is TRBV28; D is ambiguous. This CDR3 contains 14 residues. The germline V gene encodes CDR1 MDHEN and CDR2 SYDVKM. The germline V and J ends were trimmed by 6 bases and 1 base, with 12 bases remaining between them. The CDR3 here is CASSTESLNYGYTF. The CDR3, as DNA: TGTGCCAGCAGCACAGAATCCCTTAACTATGGCTACACCTTC.

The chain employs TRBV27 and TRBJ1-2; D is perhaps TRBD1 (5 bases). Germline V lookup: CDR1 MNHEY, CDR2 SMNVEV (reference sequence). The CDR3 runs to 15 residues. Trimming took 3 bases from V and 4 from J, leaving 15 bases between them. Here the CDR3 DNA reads TGTGCCAGCAGTTTCAGCCAGGGTAATTTCTATGGCTACACCTTC. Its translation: CASSFSQGNFYGYTF.